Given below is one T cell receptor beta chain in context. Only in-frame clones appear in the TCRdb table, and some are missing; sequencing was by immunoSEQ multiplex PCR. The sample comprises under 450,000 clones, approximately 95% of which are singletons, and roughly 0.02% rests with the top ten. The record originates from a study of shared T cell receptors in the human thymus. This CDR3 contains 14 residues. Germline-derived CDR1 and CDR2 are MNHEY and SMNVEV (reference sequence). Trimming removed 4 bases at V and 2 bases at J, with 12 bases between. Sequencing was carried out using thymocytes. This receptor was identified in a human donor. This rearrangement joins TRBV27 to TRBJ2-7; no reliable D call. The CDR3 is CASSSKWQPYEQYF. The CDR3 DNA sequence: TGTGCCAGCAGTTCCAAGTGGCAGCCCTACGAGCAGTACTTC.